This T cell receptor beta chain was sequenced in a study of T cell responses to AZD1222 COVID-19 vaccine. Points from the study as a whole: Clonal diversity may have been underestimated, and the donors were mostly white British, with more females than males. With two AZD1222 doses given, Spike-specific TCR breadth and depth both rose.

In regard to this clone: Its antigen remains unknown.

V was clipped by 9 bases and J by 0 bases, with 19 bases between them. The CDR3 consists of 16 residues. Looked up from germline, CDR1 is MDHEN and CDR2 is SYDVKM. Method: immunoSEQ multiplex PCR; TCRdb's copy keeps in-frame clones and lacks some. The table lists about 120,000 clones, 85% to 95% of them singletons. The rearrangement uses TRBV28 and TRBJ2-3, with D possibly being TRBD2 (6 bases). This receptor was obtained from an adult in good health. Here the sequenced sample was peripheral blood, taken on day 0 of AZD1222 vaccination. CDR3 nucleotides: TGTGCCAGTACTCTGGGGGGTTCAATCAGCACAGATACGCAGTATTTT. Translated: CASTLGGSISTDTQYF.